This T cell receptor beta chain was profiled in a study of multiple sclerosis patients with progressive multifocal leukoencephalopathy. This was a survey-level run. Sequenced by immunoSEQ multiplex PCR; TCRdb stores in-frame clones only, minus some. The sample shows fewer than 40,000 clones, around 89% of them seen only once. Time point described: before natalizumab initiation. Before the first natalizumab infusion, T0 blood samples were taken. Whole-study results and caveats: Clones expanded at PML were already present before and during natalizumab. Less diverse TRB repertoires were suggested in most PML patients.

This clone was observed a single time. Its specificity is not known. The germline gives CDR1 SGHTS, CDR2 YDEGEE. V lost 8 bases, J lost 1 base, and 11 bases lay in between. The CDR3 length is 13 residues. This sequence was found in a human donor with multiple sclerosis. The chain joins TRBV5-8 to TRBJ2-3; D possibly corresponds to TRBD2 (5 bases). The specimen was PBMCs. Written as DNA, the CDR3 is TGTGCCAGTACATTTAGCGGCACAGATACGCAGTATTTT. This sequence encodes CASTFSGTDTQYF.